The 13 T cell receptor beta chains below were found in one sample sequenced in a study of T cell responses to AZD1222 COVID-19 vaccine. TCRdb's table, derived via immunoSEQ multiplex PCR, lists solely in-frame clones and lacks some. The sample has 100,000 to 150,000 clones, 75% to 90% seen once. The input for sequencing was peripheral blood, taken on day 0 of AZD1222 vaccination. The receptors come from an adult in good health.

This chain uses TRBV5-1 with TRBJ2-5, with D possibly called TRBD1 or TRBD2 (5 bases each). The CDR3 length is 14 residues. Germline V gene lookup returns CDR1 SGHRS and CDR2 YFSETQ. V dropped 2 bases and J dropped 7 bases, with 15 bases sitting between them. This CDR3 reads CASSLDSPGGTQYF. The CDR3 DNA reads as TGCGCCAGCAGCTTAGACAGTCCAGGAGGGACCCAGTACTTC.

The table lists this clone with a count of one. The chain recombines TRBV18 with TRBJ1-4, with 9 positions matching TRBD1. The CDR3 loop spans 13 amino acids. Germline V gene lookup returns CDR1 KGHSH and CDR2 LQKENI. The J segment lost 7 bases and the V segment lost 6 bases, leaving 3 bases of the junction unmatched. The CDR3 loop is CASSRDRVEKLFF. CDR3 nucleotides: TGTGCCAGCTCCCGGGACAGGGTTGAAAAACTGTTTTTT.

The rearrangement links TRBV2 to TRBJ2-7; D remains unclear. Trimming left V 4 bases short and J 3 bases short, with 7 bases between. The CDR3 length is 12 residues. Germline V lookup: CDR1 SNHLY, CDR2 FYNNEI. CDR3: CASSARYYEQYF. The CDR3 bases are TGTGCCAGCAGTGCCCGGTACTACGAGCAGTACTTC.

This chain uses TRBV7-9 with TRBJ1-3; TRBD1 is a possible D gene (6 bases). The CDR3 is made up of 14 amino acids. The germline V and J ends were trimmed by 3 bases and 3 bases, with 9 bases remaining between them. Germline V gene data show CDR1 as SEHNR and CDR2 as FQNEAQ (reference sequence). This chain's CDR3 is CASSFAGVGNTIYF. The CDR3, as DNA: TGTGCCAGCAGCTTTGCAGGGGTTGGAAACACCATATATTTT.

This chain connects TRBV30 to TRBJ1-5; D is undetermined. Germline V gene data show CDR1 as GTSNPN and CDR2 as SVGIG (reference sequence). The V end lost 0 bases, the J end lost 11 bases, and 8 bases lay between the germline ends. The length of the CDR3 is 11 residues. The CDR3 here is CAWSVGSAQHF. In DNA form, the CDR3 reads TGTGCCTGGAGTGTTGGGTCAGCCCAGCATTTT.

The CDR3 sequence is CASSLDRGAYNEQFF. The DNA of the CDR3 is TGTGCCAGCAGCTTAGACAGGGGTGCCTACAATGAGCAGTTCTTC. The chain is built from TRBV11-3 and TRBJ2-1; possibly TRBD1 for D (6 bases). Germline V gives CDR1 SGHNT, CDR2 YENEEA. The CDR3 loop spans 15 amino acids. Trimming took 0 bases from V and 2 from J, leaving 8 bases between them.

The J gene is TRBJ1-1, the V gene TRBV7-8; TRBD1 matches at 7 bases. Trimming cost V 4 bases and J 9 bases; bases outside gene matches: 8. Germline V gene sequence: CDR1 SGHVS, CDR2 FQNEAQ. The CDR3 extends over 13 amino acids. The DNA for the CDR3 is TGTGCCAGCAGCTCTGGACAGGTACCAAAAGCTTTCTTT. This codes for CASSSGQVPKAFF.

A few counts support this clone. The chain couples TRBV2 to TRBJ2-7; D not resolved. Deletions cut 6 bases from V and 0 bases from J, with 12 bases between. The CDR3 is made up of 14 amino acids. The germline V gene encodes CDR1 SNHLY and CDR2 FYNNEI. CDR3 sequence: CASRGSESSYEQYF. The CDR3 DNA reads TGTGCCAGCAGGGGCTCCGAGAGCTCCTACGAGCAGTACTTC.

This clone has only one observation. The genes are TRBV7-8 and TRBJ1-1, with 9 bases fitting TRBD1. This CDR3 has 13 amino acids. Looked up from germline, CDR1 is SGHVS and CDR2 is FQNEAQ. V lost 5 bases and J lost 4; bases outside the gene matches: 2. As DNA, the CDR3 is TGTGCCAGCAGCCTGACAGGGGGCACTGAAGCTTTCTTT. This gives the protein CASSLTGGTEAFF.

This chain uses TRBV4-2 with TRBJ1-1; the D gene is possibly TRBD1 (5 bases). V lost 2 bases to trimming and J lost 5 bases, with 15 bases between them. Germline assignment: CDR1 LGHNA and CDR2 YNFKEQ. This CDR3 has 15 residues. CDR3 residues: CASSQTQGVGTEAFF. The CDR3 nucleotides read TGTGCCAGCAGCCAAACCCAGGGTGTGGGTACTGAAGCTTTCTTT.

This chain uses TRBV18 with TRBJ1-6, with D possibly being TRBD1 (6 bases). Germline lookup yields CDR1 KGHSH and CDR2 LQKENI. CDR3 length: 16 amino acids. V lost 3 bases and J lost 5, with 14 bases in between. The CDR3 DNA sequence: TGTGCCAGCTCACCGAGCCAGGGGTACGATAATTCACCCCTCCACTTT. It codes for CASSPSQGYDNSPLHF. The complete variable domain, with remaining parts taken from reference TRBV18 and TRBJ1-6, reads NAGVMQNPRHLVRRRGQEARLRCSPMKGHSHVYWYRQLPEEGLKFMVYLQKENIIDESGMPKERFSAEFPKEGPSILRIQQVVRGDSAAYFCASSPSQGYDNSPLHFGNGTRLTVT.

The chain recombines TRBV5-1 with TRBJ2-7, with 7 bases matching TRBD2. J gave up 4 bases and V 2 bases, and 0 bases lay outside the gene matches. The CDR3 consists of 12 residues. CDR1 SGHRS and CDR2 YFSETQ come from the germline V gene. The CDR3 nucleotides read TGCGCCAGCAGCTTCGGGGGGTACGAGCAGTACTTC. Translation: CASSFGGYEQYF.

The CDR3 sequence: CASSVGWGGGYTF. The CDR3 coding sequence is TGTGCCAGCAGCGTAGGATGGGGCGGTGGCTACACCTTC. The chain employs TRBV9 and TRBJ1-2, with D possibly TRBD1 on 5 matching bases. Per the germline V gene, CDR1 is SGDLS and CDR2 is YYNGEE. CDR3 length: 13 residues. Deletions cut 0 bases from V and 7 bases from J, with 10 bases between.